The 3 T cell receptor beta chains below all came from one sample that was sequenced in a study of shared clonotypes between healthy human individuals. The method was immunoSEQ multiplex PCR; TCRdb's version includes in-frame clones alone and lacks a portion of them. Among under 2,500,000 clones, approximately 94% were seen once, and the ten largest hold roughly 0.13%. The sample taken for sequencing was naive CD4+ T cells sorted from blood. Subset specified: CD45RA+ positively selected. These receptors were collected from a man between 18 and 35 years old in good health.

This chain links TRBV19 with TRBJ2-7, with D possibly matching TRBD2 (5 bases). The CDR3 is made up of 13 amino acids. Germline V gives CDR1 LNHDA, CDR2 SQIVND (reference sequence). V lost 4 bases and J lost 8, with 15 bases in between. The DNA of the CDR3 is TGTGCCAGTAGTACCTTAGAGGGTTCCCAGCAGTACTTC. Encoded protein: CASSTLEGSQQYF.

Comment on this clone: Other DNA sequences within the sample encode an identical CDR3. The gene calls are TRBV6-1 and TRBJ1-4, with a weak D call TRBD1 (5 bases). Germline values: CDR1 MNHNS, CDR2 SASEGT. V was pared by 1 base and J by 5 bases, with 5 bases between. The CDR3 is made up of 13 amino acids. As DNA, the CDR3 is TGTGCCAGCAGTGAAGGGGGCAATGAAAAACTGTTTTTT. Protein product: CASSEGGNEKLFF.

The chain combines TRBV9 with TRBJ1-2; weak D call: TRBD1 (5 bases). V shed 3 bases and J shed 1 base, with 22 bases lying between them. Germline CDR1 and CDR2: SGDLS and YYNGEE. There are 18 residues in the CDR3. CDR3 amino acids: CASSAEGGETDYNYGYTF. The CDR3 nucleotides read TGTGCCAGCAGCGCAGAGGGTGGGGAGACAGACTATAACTATGGCTACACCTTC.